Listed below are T cell receptor beta chains from one sample, sequenced in a study of shared clonotypes between healthy human individuals. Data came from immunoSEQ multiplex PCR; TCRdb stores just in-frame clones and leaves some out. The sample comprises some 1,600,000 clones, nearly 99% of which are singletons, and around 0.45% rests with the top ten. The sequencing input was naive CD4+ T cells sorted from blood. Receptor source: a man aged 30 to 45 in good health. Both conserved end residues are part of each CDR3. Each record gives: V gene, D gene, J gene, clone size, CDR3 protein, CDR3 DNA. D genes are given only for firm matches. The size entry is marked missing in some rows and otherwise reads once, few, many or a size class.

TRBV7-9	NA	TRBJ2-1	NA	CASSSRSYNEQFF	TGTGCCAGCAGCTCCCGTTCCTACAATGAGCAGTTCTTC
TRBV27	TRBD2	TRBJ2-1	NA	CASSFSPHPSGNNEQFF	TGTGCCAGCAGTTTTTCCCCGCACCCTAGCGGGAACAATGAGCAGTTCTTC
TRBV18	TRBD2	TRBJ2-1	NA	CASSAGTSELNEQFF	TGTGCCAGCTCGGCCGGGACTAGCGAGCTCAATGAGCAGTTCTTC
TRBV18	NA	TRBJ2-1	NA	CASSPASGTRDPQFF	TGTGCCAGCTCACCGGCGTCGGGAACCCGGGACCCACAGTTCTTC
TRBV28	NA	TRBJ1-5	NA	CASSRSGTRTINQPQHF	TGTGCCAGCAGCCGTTCCGGGACCAGGACTATCAATCAGCCCCAGCATTTT
TRBV10-3	TRBD1	TRBJ2-7	NA	CAIRAGTGKYEQYF	TGTGCCATCAGAGCCGGGACAGGGAAATACGAGCAGTACTTC
TRBV11-2	TRBD2	TRBJ2-5	NA	CASSLGGIWETQYF	TGTGCCAGCAGCCTGGGAGGGATCTGGGAGACCCAGTACTTC
TRBV5-4	NA	TRBJ2-5	NA	CASSLELQGWETQYF	TGTGCCAGCAGCTTGGAGTTACAGGGATGGGAGACCCAGTACTTC
TRBV5-1	TRBD1	TRBJ2-3	NA	CASSLPLTGGLSDTQYF	TGCGCCAGCAGCTTACCTTTGACAGGGGGTCTGTCAGATACGCAGTATTTT
TRBV2	NA	TRBJ1-3	NA	CASSSGNTIYF	TGTGCCAGCAGCTCTGGAAACACCATATATTTT
TRBV6-1	TRBD2	TRBJ2-2	once	CATMRGTPNTGELFF	TGTGCCACCATGCGGGGGACTCCCAACACCGGGGAGCTGTTTTTT
TRBV15	NA	TRBJ2-7	NA	CATSRGILYGTYEQYF	TGTGCCACCAGCAGAGGAATACTATACGGGACCTACGAGCAGTACTTC
TRBV2	NA	TRBJ2-5	NA	CASRTDEETQYF	TGTGCCAGCAGGACCGATGAAGAGACCCAGTACTTC
TRBV4-3	NA	TRBJ2-3	NA	CASSQDLPTDTQYF	TGCGCCAGCAGCCAAGACCTCCCCACAGATACGCAGTATTTT
TRBV6-1	TRBD2	TRBJ2-7	NA	CASSEALGLAGPEQYF	TGTGCCAGCAGTGAAGCATTGGGGCTAGCGGGCCCCGAGCAGTACTTC
TRBV6-6	NA	TRBJ2-5	NA	CASRKPGTPKETQYF	TGTGCCAGCAGGAAGCCCGGGACACCAAAAGAGACCCAGTACTTC
TRBV9	NA	TRBJ2-5	NA	CASSPRRVQETQYF	TGTGCCAGCAGCCCTCGACGGGTCCAAGAGACCCAGTACTTC
TRBV10-3	NA	TRBJ1-1	NA	CAISPGGGAAFF	TGTGCCATCAGCCCTGGTGGGGGGGCAGCTTTCTTT
TRBV10-3	NA	TRBJ1-1	once	CAISSTGLDTEAFF	TGTGCCATCAGTTCGACAGGTCTGGACACTGAAGCTTTCTTT
TRBV2	NA	TRBJ2-3	NA	CASLRRIHTQYF	TGTGCCAGTTTGAGGCGAATACATACGCAGTATTTT
TRBV27	TRBD1	TRBJ2-1	NA	CASSGQGPGNEQFF	TGTGCCAGCAGTGGACAGGGGCCGGGCAATGAGCAGTTCTTC
TRBV15	NA	TRBJ1-2	NA	CATSREEGTNYGYTF	TGTGCCACCAGCAGAGAGGAGGGAACCAACTATGGCTACACCTTC
TRBV5-6	NA	TRBJ1-1	NA	CASSLAPAANTEAFF	TGTGCCAGCAGCTTGGCCCCCGCAGCCAACACTGAAGCTTTCTTT
TRBV19	NA	TRBJ1-5	NA	CASSIRDSGQPQHF	TGTGCCAGTAGTATCAGGGATTCAGGTCAGCCCCAGCATTTT
TRBV27	TRBD1	TRBJ1-2	NA	CASSLGWGRGHGYTF	TGTGCCAGCAGTTTGGGTTGGGGCAGGGGGCATGGCTACACCTTC
TRBV27	NA	TRBJ2-7	NA	CASSPLDSSYEQYF	TGTGCCAGCAGTCCACTAGACAGCTCCTACGAGCAGTACTTC
TRBV28	NA	TRBJ2-5	once	CASSLLGKGETQYF	TGTGCCAGCAGTTTATTGGGGAAGGGAGAGACCCAGTACTTC
TRBV18	NA	TRBJ1-3	NA	CASSPEGGNTIYF	TGTGCCAGCTCCCCCGAGGGGGGAAACACCATATATTTT
TRBV7-3	NA	TRBJ1-1	NA	CASSLTAGLNTEAFF	TGTGCCAGCAGCTTAACGGCAGGGTTGAACACTGAAGCTTTCTTT
TRBV28	NA	TRBJ1-3	NA	CASRSGTLSGNTIYF	TGTGCCAGCAGGTCCGGGACACTCTCTGGAAACACCATATATTTT
TRBV6-1	NA	TRBJ1-5	NA	CASTTQSNQPQHF	TGTGCCAGCACCACCCAGTCGAACCAGCCCCAGCATTTT
TRBV7-2	NA	TRBJ2-7	NA	CASSPLIEQYF	TGTGCCAGCAGCCCCTTAATCGAGCAGTACTTC
TRBV28	NA	TRBJ2-1	NA	CASSPEASPYNEQFF	TGTGCCAGCAGCCCCGAGGCTAGCCCCTACAATGAGCAGTTCTTC
TRBV5-1	NA	TRBJ2-3	NA	CASSPGSGLDTQYF	TGCGCCAGCAGCCCGGGGTCAGGCCTAGATACGCAGTATTTT
TRBV6-4	NA	TRBJ1-1	NA	CASSVRSPPTEAFF	TGTGCCAGCAGTGTCCGGAGTCCCCCCACTGAAGCTTTCTTT
TRBV6-5	NA	TRBJ1-4	once	CASRKEDEKLFF	TGTGCCAGCAGGAAGGAGGATGAAAAACTGTTTTTT
TRBV11-3	TRBD1	TRBJ2-2	once	CASSPKTGLTGELFF	TGTGCCAGCAGCCCTAAGACAGGGCTTACCGGGGAGCTGTTTTTT
TRBV5-5	TRBD1	TRBJ2-5	once	CASGTGGWQETQYF	TGTGCCAGCGGTACAGGGGGGTGGCAAGAGACCCAGTACTTC
TRBV19	TRBD2	TRBJ2-1	NA	CASGTSGNNEQFF	TGTGCCAGTGGGACTAGCGGGAACAATGAGCAGTTCTTC
TRBV5-5	NA	TRBJ2-5	NA	CASSLTSILAPSMGRTQYF	TGTGCCAGCAGCTTGACGAGTATACTAGCACCTAGCATGGGAAGAACCCAGTACTTC
TRBV18	NA	TRBJ2-7	once	CASSPQGLGVYEQYF	TGTGCCAGCTCGCCCCAAGGCCTTGGAGTCTACGAGCAGTACTTC
TRBV11-2	TRBD2	TRBJ2-1	once	CASSLDRGRAREQFF	TGTGCCAGCAGCTTAGATCGCGGGAGGGCCCGTGAGCAGTTCTTC
TRBV9	TRBD2	TRBJ2-1	NA	CASSAGLAVYNEQFF	TGTGCCAGCAGCGCTGGACTAGCGGTCTACAATGAGCAGTTCTTC
TRBV9	TRBD1	TRBJ1-5	NA	CASRSGTAGGNQPQHF	TGTGCCAGCAGGTCCGGGACAGCTGGCGGCAATCAGCCCCAGCATTTT
TRBV6-6	TRBD2	TRBJ2-1	NA	CASSYGTSSEQFF	TGTGCCAGCAGTTACGGGACTAGCTCTGAGCAGTTCTTC
TRBV23-1	NA	TRBJ2-2	NA	CASSEGGGANTGELFF	TGCGCCAGCAGTGAAGGAGGTGGGGCGAACACCGGGGAGCTGTTTTTT
TRBV5-6	NA	TRBJ2-2	NA	CASSLWATRGIGELFF	TGTGCCAGCAGCTTGTGGGCGACTCGGGGGATAGGGGAGCTGTTTTTT
TRBV6-4	NA	TRBJ1-1	NA	CASSDNGYTEAFF	TGTGCCAGCAGTGACAACGGATACACTGAAGCTTTCTTT
TRBV6-1	NA	TRBJ1-2	NA	CASSEYDEASYTF	TGTGCCAGCAGTGAATACGACGAGGCTAGCTACACCTTC
TRBV6-1	NA	TRBJ2-4	NA	CASSVATRSGNIQYF	TGTGCCAGCAGTGTTGCGACCCGGAGTGGAAACATTCAGTACTTC
TRBV7-2	NA	TRBJ2-7	NA	CASSLARSGSGYEQYF	TGTGCCAGCAGCTTAGCCCGGTCAGGGTCCGGCTACGAGCAGTACTTC
TRBV2	NA	TRBJ2-5	NA	CASSDVRRGFYQETQYF	TGTGCCAGCAGTGATGTGAGAAGGGGGTTTTACCAAGAGACCCAGTACTTC
TRBV5-4	TRBD1	TRBJ2-1	NA	CASSLPGQGPFF	TGTGCCAGCAGCCTTCCGGGACAGGGCCCGTTCTTC